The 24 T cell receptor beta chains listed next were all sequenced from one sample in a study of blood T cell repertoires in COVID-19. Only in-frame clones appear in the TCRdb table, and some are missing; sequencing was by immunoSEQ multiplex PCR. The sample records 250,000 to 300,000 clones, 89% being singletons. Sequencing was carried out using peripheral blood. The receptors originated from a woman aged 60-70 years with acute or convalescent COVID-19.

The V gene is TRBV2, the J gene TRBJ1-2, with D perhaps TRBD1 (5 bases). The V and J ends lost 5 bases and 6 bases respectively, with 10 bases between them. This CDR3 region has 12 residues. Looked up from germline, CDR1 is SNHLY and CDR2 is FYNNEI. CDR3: CASSTGEDGYTF. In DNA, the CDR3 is TGTGCCAGCAGTACAGGAGAGGATGGCTACACCTTC.

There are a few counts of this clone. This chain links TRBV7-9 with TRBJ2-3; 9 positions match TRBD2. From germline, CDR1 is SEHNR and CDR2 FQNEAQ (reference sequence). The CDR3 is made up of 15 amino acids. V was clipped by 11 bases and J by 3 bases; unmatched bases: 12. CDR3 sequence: CAGWALAGWTDTQYF. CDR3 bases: TGTGCCGGTTGGGCCCTAGCGGGGTGGACAGATACGCAGTATTTT.

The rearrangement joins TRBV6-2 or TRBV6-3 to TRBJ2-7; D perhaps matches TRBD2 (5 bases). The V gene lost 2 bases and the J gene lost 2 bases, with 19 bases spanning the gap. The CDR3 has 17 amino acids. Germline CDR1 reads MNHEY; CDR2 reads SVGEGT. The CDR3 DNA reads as TGTGCCAGCAGTTACCCAGTCCCCGGGATGCCGGCCTACGAGCAGTACTTC. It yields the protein CASSYPVPGMPAYEQYF.

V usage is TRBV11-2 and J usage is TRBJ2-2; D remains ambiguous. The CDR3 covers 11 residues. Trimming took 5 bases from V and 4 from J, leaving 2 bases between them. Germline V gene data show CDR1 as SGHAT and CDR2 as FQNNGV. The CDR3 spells CASSRTGELFF. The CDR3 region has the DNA TGTGCCAGCAGCCGCACCGGGGAGCTGTTTTTT.

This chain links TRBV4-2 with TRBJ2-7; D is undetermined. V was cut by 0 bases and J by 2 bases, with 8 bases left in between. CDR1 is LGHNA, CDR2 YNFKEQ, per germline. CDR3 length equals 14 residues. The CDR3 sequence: CASSQERVTYEQYF. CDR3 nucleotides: TGTGCCAGCAGCCAAGAACGAGTCACCTACGAGCAGTACTTC.

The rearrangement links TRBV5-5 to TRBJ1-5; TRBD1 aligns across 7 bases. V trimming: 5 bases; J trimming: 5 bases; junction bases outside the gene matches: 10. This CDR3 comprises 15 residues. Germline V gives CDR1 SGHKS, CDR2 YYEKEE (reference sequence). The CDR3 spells CASSPFDREYQPQHF. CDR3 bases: TGTGCCAGCAGTCCTTTTGACAGGGAATATCAGCCCCAGCATTTT.

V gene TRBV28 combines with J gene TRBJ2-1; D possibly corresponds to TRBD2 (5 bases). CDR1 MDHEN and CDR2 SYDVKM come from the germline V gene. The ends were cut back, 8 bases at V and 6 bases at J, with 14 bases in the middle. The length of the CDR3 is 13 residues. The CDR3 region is CASLRDRGNEQFF. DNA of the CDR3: TGTGCCAGCTTGAGGGATCGGGGCAATGAGCAGTTCTTC. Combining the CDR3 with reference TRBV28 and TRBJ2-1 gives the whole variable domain DVKVTQSSRYLVKRTGEKVFLECVQDMDHENMFWYRQDPGLGLRLIYFSYDVKMKEKGDIPEGYSVSREKKERFSLILESASTNQTSMYLCASLRDRGNEQFFGPGTRLTVL.

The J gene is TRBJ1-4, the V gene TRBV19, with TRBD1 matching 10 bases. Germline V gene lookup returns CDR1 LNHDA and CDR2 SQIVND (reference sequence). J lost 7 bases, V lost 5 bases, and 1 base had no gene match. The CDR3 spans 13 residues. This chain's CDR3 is CASSDRGREKLFF. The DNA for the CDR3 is TGTGCCAGTAGTGACAGGGGGCGTGAAAAACTGTTTTTT.

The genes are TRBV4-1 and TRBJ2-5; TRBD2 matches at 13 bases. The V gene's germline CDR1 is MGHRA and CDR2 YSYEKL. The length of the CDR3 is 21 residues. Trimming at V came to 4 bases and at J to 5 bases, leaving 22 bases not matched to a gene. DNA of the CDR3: TGCGCCAGCAGCCGGGATACGACAGCCTCGGGACTAGCGGGGCCAGGGGAGACCCAGTACTTC. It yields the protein CASSRDTTASGLAGPGETQYF.

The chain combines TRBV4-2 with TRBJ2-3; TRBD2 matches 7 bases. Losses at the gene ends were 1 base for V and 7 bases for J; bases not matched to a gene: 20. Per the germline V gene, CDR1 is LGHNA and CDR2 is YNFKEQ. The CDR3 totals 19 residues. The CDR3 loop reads CASSQVMGLTSLGGNTQYF. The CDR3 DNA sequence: TGTGCCAGCAGCCAAGTAATGGGTTTGACTAGCTTGGGCGGGAATACGCAGTATTTT.

As DNA, the CDR3 is TGTGCCAGCAGCAAGCGGGGAGGGGAGGAGACCCAGTACTTC. Translating it yields CASSKRGGEETQYF. The chain recombines TRBV3-1 (or the pseudogene TRBV3-2) with TRBJ2-5, with TRBD2 identical over 7 bases. V dropped 5 bases and J dropped 5; count of bases not matched to a gene: 8. The CDR3 totals 14 residues. Germline CDR1 reads LGHDT; CDR2 reads YNNKEL (reference sequence).

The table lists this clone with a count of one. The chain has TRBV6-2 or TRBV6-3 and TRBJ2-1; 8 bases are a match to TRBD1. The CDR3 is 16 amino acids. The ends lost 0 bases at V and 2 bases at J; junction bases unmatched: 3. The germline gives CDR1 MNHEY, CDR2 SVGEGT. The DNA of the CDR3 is TGTGCCAGCAGTTACTCGAGGGGACAGGCCTACAATGAGCAGTTCTTC. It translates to CASSYSRGQAYNEQFF.

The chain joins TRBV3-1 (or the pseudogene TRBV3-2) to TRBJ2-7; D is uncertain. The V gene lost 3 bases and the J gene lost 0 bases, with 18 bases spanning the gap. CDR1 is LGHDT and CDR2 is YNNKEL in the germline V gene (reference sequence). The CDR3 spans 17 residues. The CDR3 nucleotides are TGTGCCAGCAGCCACCCGAAAACGACGGAGAGCTCCTACGAGCAGTACTTC. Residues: CASSHPKTTESSYEQYF.

In nucleotides, the CDR3 is TGTGCCAGCAGCTTCGGCGGTTACGAGCAGTACTTC. Translation: CASSFGGYEQYF. The V call is TRBV5-6, the J call TRBJ2-7; D remains ambiguous. The CDR3 loop spans 12 amino acids. The V end was cut by 2 bases, the J end by 4 bases, with 7 bases between. Germline V gene lookup returns CDR1 SGHDT and CDR2 YYEEEE.

CDR3 in amino acids: CASSLEEGGYGYTF. In DNA form, the CDR3 reads TGTGCCAGCAGCTTAGAAGAAGGGGGCTATGGCTACACCTTC. The chain employs TRBV13 and TRBJ1-2; D is perhaps TRBD1 (6 bases). V shed 1 base and J shed 4 bases, with 10 bases lying between them. Germline-derived CDR1 and CDR2 are PRHDT and FYEKMQ (reference sequence). The CDR3 totals 14 residues.

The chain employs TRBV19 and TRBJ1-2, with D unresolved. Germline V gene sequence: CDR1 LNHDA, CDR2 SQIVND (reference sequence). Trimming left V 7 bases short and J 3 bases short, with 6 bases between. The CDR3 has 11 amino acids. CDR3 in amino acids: CASNDYYGYTF. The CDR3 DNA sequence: TGTGCCAGTAACGACTACTATGGCTACACCTTC.

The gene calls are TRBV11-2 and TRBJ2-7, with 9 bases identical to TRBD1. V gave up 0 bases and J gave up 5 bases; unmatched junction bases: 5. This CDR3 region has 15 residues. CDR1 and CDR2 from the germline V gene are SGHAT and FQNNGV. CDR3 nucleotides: TGTGCCAGCAGCTTAGATATCGGGACAGGGAACGAGCAGTACTTC. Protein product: CASSLDIGTGNEQYF.

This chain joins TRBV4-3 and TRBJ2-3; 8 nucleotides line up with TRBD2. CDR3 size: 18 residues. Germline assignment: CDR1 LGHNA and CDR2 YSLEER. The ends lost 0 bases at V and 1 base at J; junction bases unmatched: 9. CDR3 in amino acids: CASSQDVPAGVGTDTQYF. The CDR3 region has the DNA TGCGCCAGCAGCCAAGATGTGCCAGCGGGAGTCGGCACAGATACGCAGTATTTT.

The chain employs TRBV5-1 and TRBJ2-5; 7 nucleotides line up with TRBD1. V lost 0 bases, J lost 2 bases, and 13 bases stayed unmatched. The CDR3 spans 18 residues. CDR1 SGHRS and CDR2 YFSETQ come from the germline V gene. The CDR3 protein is CASSLEPWTGPLQETQYF. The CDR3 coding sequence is TGCGCCAGCAGCTTGGAGCCCTGGACAGGCCCGCTACAAGAGACCCAGTACTTC.

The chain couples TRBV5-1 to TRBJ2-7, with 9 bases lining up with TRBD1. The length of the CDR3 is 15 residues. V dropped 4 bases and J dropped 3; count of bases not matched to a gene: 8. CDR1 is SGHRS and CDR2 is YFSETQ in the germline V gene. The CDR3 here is CASSLGQGTFYEQYF. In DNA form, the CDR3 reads TGCGCCAGCAGCCTTGGACAGGGGACTTTCTACGAGCAGTACTTC.

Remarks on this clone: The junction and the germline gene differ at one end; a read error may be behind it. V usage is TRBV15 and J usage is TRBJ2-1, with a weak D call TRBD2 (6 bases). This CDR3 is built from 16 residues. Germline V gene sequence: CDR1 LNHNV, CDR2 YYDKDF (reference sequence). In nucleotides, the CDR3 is TGTGCCACCAGCAGAGAGTACGGGCGGGGCTACGATGAGCAGTTCTTC. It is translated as CATSREYGRGYDEQFF.

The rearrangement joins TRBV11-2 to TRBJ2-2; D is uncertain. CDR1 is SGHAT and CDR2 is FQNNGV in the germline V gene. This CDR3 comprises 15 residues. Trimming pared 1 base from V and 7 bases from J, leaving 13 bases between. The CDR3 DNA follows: TGTGCCAGCAGCTTAGTCGGTCTAGTAGGCGGGGAGCTGTTTTTT. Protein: CASSLVGLVGGELFF.

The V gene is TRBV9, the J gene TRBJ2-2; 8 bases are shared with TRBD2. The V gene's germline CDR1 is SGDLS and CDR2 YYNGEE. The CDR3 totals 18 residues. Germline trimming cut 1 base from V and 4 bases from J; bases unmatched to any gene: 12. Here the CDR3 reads CASSVTIAGNRGTGELFF. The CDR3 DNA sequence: TGTGCCAGCAGCGTAACGATAGCGGGGAATAGGGGCACCGGGGAGCTGTTTTTT.

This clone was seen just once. The chain's CDR3 is CASSSTGFSGNTIYF. CDR3 coding DNA: TGTGCCAGCAGTTCCACAGGGTTCTCTGGAAACACCATATATTTT. The V and J genes are TRBV6-5 and TRBJ1-3; D is possibly TRBD1 (6 bases). Between the trimmed V and J ends, which lost 4 bases and 0 bases, there was a span of 10 bases. In germline, CDR1 is MNHEY, CDR2 SVGAGI. CDR3 size: 15 residues.